The 8 T cell receptor beta chains given below trace back to one sample, sequenced in a study of blood T cell repertoires in COVID-19. TCRdb keeps only in-frame clones here, not all; method: immunoSEQ multiplex PCR. The sample has 150,000 or so clones; about 74% are singletons. Sequenced sample: peripheral blood. The receptor set was obtained from a woman older than 75 with acute or convalescent COVID-19.

V usage is TRBV6-2 or TRBV6-3 and J usage is TRBJ2-7; tentatively, D is TRBD2 (6 bases). CDR1 MNHEY and CDR2 SVGEGT come from the germline V gene. Deletions cut 5 bases from V and 3 bases from J, with 14 bases between. This CDR3 is built from 14 residues. Here the CDR3 DNA reads TGTGCCAGCAGTGTTCCGGGACTCCACTACGAGCAGTACTTC. Protein: CASSVPGLHYEQYF.

The CDR3 DNA reads TGTGCCAGCACTGTATCCTACGAGCAGTACTTC. Protein sequence: CASTVSYEQYF. The J gene is TRBJ2-7, the V gene TRBV2, with unresolved D. V was pared by 7 bases and J by 1 base, with 5 bases between. Per the germline V gene, CDR1 is SNHLY and CDR2 is FYNNEI. CDR3 size: 11 residues. The whole variable domain, filled in from reference TRBV2 and TRBJ2-7, reads EPEVTQTPSHQVTQMGQEVILRCVPISNHLYFYWYRQILGQKVEFLVSFYNNEISEKSEIFDDQFSVERPDGSNFTLKIRSTKLEDSAMYFCASTVSYEQYFGPGTRLTVT.

The chain combines TRBV6-2 or TRBV6-3 with TRBJ2-1; D uncertain. The CDR3 runs 13 residues. Deletions cut 6 bases from V and 3 bases from J, with 9 bases between. Germline V gene lookup returns CDR1 MNHEY and CDR2 SVGEGT. The DNA for the CDR3 is TGTGCCAGCAGCCTCGGAGTCTACAATGAGCAGTTCTTC. Its protein product is CASSLGVYNEQFF.

The chain recombines TRBV24-1 with TRBJ1-4, with 7 bases fitting TRBD1. Germline V gene sequence: CDR1 KGHDR, CDR2 SFDVKD. The V gene end was trimmed by 7 bases and the J gene end by 7 bases; junction bases not matched to a gene: 11. This CDR3 spans 15 amino acids. The CDR3 is CATREASTGLEKLFF. CDR3 bases: TGTGCCACCAGGGAAGCTTCGACAGGGCTTGAAAAACTGTTTTTT.

The chain couples TRBV7-9 to TRBJ2-7, with D maybe TRBD2 (7 bases). Germline CDR1 is SEHNR and CDR2 is FQNEAQ (reference sequence). CDR3 length equals 16 residues. V lost 3 bases and J lost 5, with 20 bases in between. DNA for the CDR3: TGTGCCAGCAGCTTTTTCTTCGCGGGGGCTAGGGACGAGCAGTACTTC. This encodes CASSFFFAGARDEQYF. Drawing the rest from reference TRBV7-9 and TRBJ2-7, the complete variable domain is DTGVSQNPRHKITKRGQNVTFRCDPISEHNRLYWYRQTLGQGPEFLTYFQNEAQLEKSRLLSDRFSAERPKGSFSTLEIQRTEQGDSAMYLCASSFFFAGARDEQYFGPGTRLTVT.

The chain joins TRBV29-1 to TRBJ1-5; 7 bases line up with TRBD1. The CDR3 totals 14 residues. Germline V gene sequence: CDR1 SQVTM, CDR2 ANQGSEA. V lost 4 bases to trimming and J lost 5 bases; unmatched junction nucleotides: 8. DNA for the CDR3: TGCAGCGTTGGTAGGACAGGACGGGATCAGCCCCAGCATTTT. Translated, it gives CSVGRTGRDQPQHF. Full variable domain (remainder filled in from reference TRBV29-1 and TRBJ1-5): SAVISQKPSRDICQRGTSLTIQCQVDSQVTMMFWYRQQPGQSLTLIATANQGSEATYESGFVIDKFPISRPNLTFSTLTVSNMSPEDSSIYLCSVGRTGRDQPQHFGDGTRLSIL.

V usage is TRBV10-2 and J usage is TRBJ2-1; 11 bases agree with TRBD2. Germline lookup yields CDR1 WSHSY and CDR2 SAAADI. Unmatched junction bases numbered 7, after V lost 6 bases and J lost 6 bases. CDR3 length equals 15 residues. CDR3 coding DNA: TGCGCCAGCAGAGGGACTAGCGGAAACGGCAATGAGCAGTTCTTC. This translates into CASRGTSGNGNEQFF.

This clone was detected only once. The chain employs TRBV4-1 and TRBJ2-3; no firm D call. The length of the CDR3 is 15 residues. CDR1 MGHRA and CDR2 YSYEKL come from the germline V gene. V was cut by 0 bases and J by 2 bases, with 9 bases left in between. This chain's CDR3 is CASSQEADYTDTQYF. The CDR3 region has the DNA TGCGCCAGCAGCCAAGAGGCAGATTACACAGATACGCAGTATTTT.